Each of the 28 T cell receptor beta chains below was sequenced from the same sample in a study of cytomegalovirus exposure and HLA in healthy donors. 13 Jbeta primers and 60 Vbeta primers were used for the PCR. This table comes from immunoSEQ multiplex PCR, and its TCRdb copy is limited to in-frame clones, with some not included. Here the sample spans roughly 200,000 clones, about 80% being singletons. Input material: PBMCs. Receptors originate from a man younger than 40 in good health and CMV-seronegative.

V is TRBV18 and J is TRBJ2-2, with D possibly being TRBD2 (5 bases). Trimming removed 0 bases at V and 1 base at J, with 9 bases between. CDR1 and CDR2 from the germline V gene are KGHSH and LQKENI. The CDR3 runs 16 residues. DNA of the CDR3: TGTGCCAGCTCACCACCGCCCGGGAAGAACACCGGGGAGCTGTTTTTT. Encoded protein: CASSPPPGKNTGELFF.

The J gene is TRBJ2-5, the V gene TRBV29-1; 7 bases fit TRBD1. Losses at the gene ends were 4 bases for V and 1 base for J; bases not matched to a gene: 3. The germline CDR1 and CDR2 sequences are SQVTM and ANQGSEA. This CDR3 is 13 amino acids long. The DNA for the CDR3 is TGCAGCGTTGGCCAGGGGGTCCAAGAGACCCAGTACTTC. Translating it yields CSVGQGVQETQYF.

V and J are TRBV6-5 and TRBJ1-2; D remains ambiguous. The germline V and J ends were trimmed by 5 bases and 1 base, with 11 bases remaining between them. Germline CDR1 reads MNHEY; CDR2 reads SVGAGI. The CDR3 totals 14 residues. DNA for the CDR3: TGTGCCAGCAGTCTGAATCGGGGTAACTATGGCTACACCTTC. It translates to CASSLNRGNYGYTF.

Notes on this clone: One junction end disagrees with the germline gene, perhaps due to a read error. The J gene is TRBJ1-2, the V gene TRBV6-5; weak D call: TRBD1 (6 bases). The length of the CDR3 is 13 residues. Germline loops: CDR1 MNHEY, CDR2 SVGAGI. This CDR3 reads CASSYGRGNGHTF. The DNA of the CDR3 is TGTGCCAGCAGTTACGGCAGGGGAAATGGCCACACCTTC.

This sequence joins TRBV27 and TRBJ2-3; perhaps TRBD1 as D (6 bases). This CDR3 has 15 residues. Trimming cost V 2 bases and J 1 base, with 10 bases left between them. Germline assignment: CDR1 MNHEY and CDR2 SMNVEV (reference sequence). CDR3 nucleotides: TGTGCCAGCAGTTTAGCCCGACAGGGCACAGATACGCAGTATTTT. Translating it yields CASSLARQGTDTQYF.

V usage is TRBV5-1 and J usage is TRBJ2-1, with 10 bases identical to TRBD1. This CDR3 is 15 amino acids long. Trimming took 4 bases from V and 5 from J; bases not matched to a gene: 6. CDR1 SGHRS and CDR2 YFSETQ come from the germline V gene. The CDR3 region is CASSTGTGAHNEQFF. CDR3 coding DNA: TGCGCCAGCAGCACCGGGACAGGGGCCCACAATGAGCAGTTCTTC.

This clone was counted once. The chain combines TRBV28 with TRBJ1-5; 8 bases line up with TRBD1. This CDR3 contains 16 residues. CDR1 and CDR2 (germline): MDHEN, SYDVKM. The ends lost 1 base at V and 4 bases at J; junction bases unmatched: 6. The CDR3 coding sequence is TGTGCCAGCAGTTTATTCGACAGGGGTCGGAATCAGCCCCAGCATTTT. Translating it yields CASSLFDRGRNQPQHF.

The chain carries TRBV2 and TRBJ2-3; 13 nucleotides match TRBD2. The CDR3 spans 14 residues. V shed 8 bases and J 7 bases; nucleotides not matched to a gene: 6. CDR1 is SNHLY, CDR2 FYNNEI, per germline. CDR3 sequence reads: CASRGLAGVHTQYF. The CDR3 DNA sequence: TGTGCCAGCCGAGGACTAGCGGGAGTTCATACGCAGTATTTT.

The chain uses TRBV5-1 and TRBJ2-7; possible D gene TRBD1, 6 bases. The CDR3 loop spans 15 amino acids. Germline V CDR1 and CDR2: SGHRS, YFSETQ. The V and J ends lost 3 bases and 2 bases respectively, with 15 bases between them. CDR3: CASSWALQGPYEQYF. The DNA for the CDR3 is TGCGCCAGCAGCTGGGCCCTACAGGGCCCCTACGAGCAGTACTTC.

The genes are TRBV10-3 and TRBJ2-5; D is possibly TRBD2 (5 bases). Germline-derived CDR1 and CDR2 are ENHRY and SYGVKD. V was trimmed by 5 bases and J by 3 bases, leaving 16 bases between them. The CDR3 covers 15 residues. CDR3 loop: CAISPGEEPKETQYF. The CDR3 region has the DNA TGTGCCATCAGTCCCGGGGAAGAGCCTAAAGAGACCCAGTACTTC.

The chain links TRBV4-1 to TRBJ1-2; tentative D call: TRBD1 (6 bases). V gave up 0 bases and J gave up 5 bases, with 13 bases separating them. There are 15 residues in the CDR3. CDR1 and CDR2 from the germline V gene are MGHRA and YSYEKL. The CDR3 DNA reads as TGCGCCAGCAGCCAAGATCCGGGGGGCGTTTATGGCTACACCTTC. Amino acid sequence: CASSQDPGGVYGYTF.

This chain links TRBV7-9 with TRBJ1-5, with a tentative D call TRBD1 (6 bases). The CDR3 totals 15 residues. Trimming removed 4 bases from V and 7 bases from J, with 17 bases in between. The germline V gene encodes CDR1 SEHNR and CDR2 FQNEAQ (reference sequence). CDR3: CASSSHRQGNQPQHF. CDR3 sequence (DNA): TGTGCCAGCAGCTCCCACCGGCAGGGGAACCAGCCCCAGCATTTT.

The V and J genes are TRBV6-5 and TRBJ2-3; TRBD2 matches 10 bases. The CDR3 loop spans 15 amino acids. The V gene end was trimmed by 6 bases and the J gene end by 3 bases; junction bases not matched to a gene: 6. Germline CDR1 MNHEY, CDR2 SVGAGI. CDR3 residues: CASRLIAGGTDTQYF. For the CDR3, the DNA is TGTGCCAGCAGACTAATAGCGGGAGGAACAGATACGCAGTATTTT.

The V and J genes are TRBV19 and TRBJ2-6; 10 positions agree with TRBD2. This CDR3 has 19 amino acids. Germline trimming cut 7 bases from V and 0 bases from J; bases unmatched to any gene: 12. Germline V gene lookup returns CDR1 LNHDA and CDR2 SQIVND (reference sequence). CDR3 protein: CASIISGRFLSSGANVLTF. As DNA, the CDR3 is TGTGCCAGTATAATTAGCGGGAGGTTTCTCAGCTCTGGGGCCAACGTCCTGACTTTC.

This chain links TRBV6-5 with TRBJ1-1; the match to TRBD1 covers 9 bases. V was pared by 0 bases and J by 6 bases, with 5 bases of the junction left unmatched. This CDR3 has 15 amino acids. Germline V gene data show CDR1 as MNHEY and CDR2 as SVGAGI. CDR3 nucleotides: TGTGCCAGCAGTTACTCTTTGGGGACAGGGCCTGAAGCTTTCTTT. Its protein product is CASSYSLGTGPEAFF.

This chain connects TRBV5-4 to TRBJ2-7; D is possibly TRBD1 (6 bases). Trimming cost V 3 bases and J 0 bases, with 7 bases left between them. The V gene's germline CDR1 is SGHNT and CDR2 YYREEE (reference sequence). The CDR3 sequence is 13 residues long. The CDR3 protein is CASSWDNSYEQYF. The CDR3 DNA follows: TGTGCCAGCAGCTGGGACAACTCCTACGAGCAGTACTTC.

This chain uses TRBV11-2 with TRBJ2-5; D might be TRBD1 (5 bases). The CDR3 loop spans 14 amino acids. CDR1 and CDR2 from the germline V gene are SGHAT and FQNNGV. V was trimmed by 2 bases and J by 5 bases, leaving 12 bases between them. As DNA, the CDR3 is TGTGCCAGCAGCTTACCACAGGTCGGGGAGACCCAGTACTTC. This translates into CASSLPQVGETQYF.

The chain joins TRBV9 to TRBJ2-7; the match to TRBD2 covers 8 bases. The CDR3 loop spans 17 amino acids. The J segment lost 4 bases and the V segment lost 4 bases, leaving 16 bases of the junction unmatched. Germline CDR1 SGDLS, CDR2 YYNGEE. Here the CDR3 DNA reads TGTGCCAGCAGCTCCCGAGCCGGGACTAGTATCTCTTACGAGCAGTACTTC. This translates into CASSSRAGTSISYEQYF.

J is TRBJ2-7 and V is TRBV13; 12 bases fit TRBD2. Germline V gene lookup returns CDR1 PRHDT and CDR2 FYEKMQ (reference sequence). The trim removed 5 bases at V and 5 bases at J, leaving 10 bases unmatched. This CDR3 has 16 residues. The CDR3 coding sequence is TGTGCCAGCAGCCCGCCGACTAGCGGGAGTACGGACGAGCAGTACTTC. It encodes CASSPPTSGSTDEQYF.

V usage is TRBV7-6 and J usage is TRBJ1-2; D gene ambiguous. The germline CDR1 and CDR2 sequences are SGHVS and FNYEAQ. The CDR3 runs to 14 residues. The V end lost 5 bases, the J end lost 3 bases, and 13 bases lay between the germline ends. CDR3 protein: CASSTTTGDYGYTF. In DNA, the CDR3 is TGTGCCAGCAGCACAACCACCGGGGACTATGGCTACACCTTC.

The V and J genes are TRBV6-1 and TRBJ2-7, with 9 bases matching TRBD2. Germline values: CDR1 MNHNS, CDR2 SASEGT. After removal of 9 bases from V and 2 bases from J, the junction contained 5 bases not matched to a gene. The CDR3 covers 13 residues. The CDR3 reads CASRLAETYEQYF. As DNA, the CDR3 is TGTGCCAGTAGACTAGCGGAAACCTACGAGCAGTACTTC.

The CDR3 DNA follows: TGTGCCAGCAGCCCAGTCGGGACAGGGGCTGGTGAGCAGTTCTTC. Protein product: CASSPVGTGAGEQFF. This chain joins TRBV13 and TRBJ2-1; TRBD1 aligns across 10 bases. The CDR3 contains 15 residues. V shed 5 bases, J shed 9 bases, and the junction held 10 bases outside the gene matches. CDR1 is PRHDT, CDR2 FYEKMQ, per germline (reference sequence).

The chain uses TRBV27 and TRBJ2-5; the match to TRBD2 covers 11 bases. V shed 5 bases, J shed 5 bases, and the junction held 7 bases outside the gene matches. Germline lookup yields CDR1 MNHEY and CDR2 SMNVEV (reference sequence). The CDR3 loop spans 15 amino acids. CDR3 sequence: CASSPQLAGVETQYF. The CDR3, as DNA: TGTGCCAGCAGTCCTCAACTAGCGGGAGTTGAGACCCAGTACTTC.

In the case of this clone: Other DNA sequences from this sample encode an identical CDR3 as well. V gene TRBV15 combines with J gene TRBJ1-4, with unresolved D. CDR3 length: 16 residues. V was pared by 1 base and J by 3 bases, with 12 bases between. The germline CDR1 and CDR2 sequences are LNHNV and YYDKDF (reference sequence). The CDR3 DNA is TGTGCCACCAGCAGAGCTACGGGGTCGCCTAATGAAAAACTGTTTTTT. Translation gives CATSRATGSPNEKLFF.

The V gene is TRBV29-1, the J gene TRBJ2-1, with TRBD2 matching over 8 bases. The V gene's germline CDR1 is SQVTM and CDR2 ANQGSEA. The V and J ends lost 4 bases and 0 bases, in that order; junction bases with no gene match: 14. CDR3 size: 18 residues. The CDR3 loop reads CSVVVGLEGGSSYNEQFF. For the CDR3, the DNA is TGCAGCGTTGTGGTGGGACTAGAGGGGGGAAGCTCCTACAATGAGCAGTTCTTC.

This clone has only one observation. The chain links TRBV28 to TRBJ2-3, with 10 bases lining up with TRBD2. The length of the CDR3 is 19 residues. Germline lookup yields CDR1 MDHEN and CDR2 SYDVKM. The V and J ends lost 4 bases and 5 bases, in that order; junction bases with no gene match: 18. DNA of the CDR3: TGTGCCAGCAGTTATAAGCGGGAGGGCCGATTAGTCCCTCAAGATACGCAGTATTTT. Translated, it gives CASSYKREGRLVPQDTQYF.

The gene calls are TRBV27 and TRBJ2-4, with 7 nucleotides matching TRBD2. After removal of 3 bases from V and 7 bases from J, the junction contained 6 bases not matched to a gene. CDR1 and CDR2 from the germline V gene are MNHEY and SMNVEV (reference sequence). The CDR3 has 14 residues. The CDR3 here is CASSFSRESNIQYF. The CDR3 DNA follows: TGTGCCAGCAGTTTCTCGCGGGAGTCGAACATTCAGTACTTC.

V gene TRBV28 combines with J gene TRBJ2-1; possibly TRBD2 for D (6 bases). V was trimmed by 8 bases and J by 2 bases, leaving 13 bases between them. The CDR3 has 14 amino acids. Germline-derived CDR1 and CDR2 are MDHEN and SYDVKM. The CDR3 region is CASGPAGTYNEQFF. CDR3 DNA sequence: TGTGCCAGCGGGCCGGCGGGGACCTACAATGAGCAGTTCTTC.